Listed below are T cell receptor beta chains from one sample, sequenced in a study of blood T cells in healthy people across ages. TCRdb called the 5' RACE reads again in MiXCR, with one record for every CDR3 protein. Found here are hundreds of thousands of distinct CDR3 sequences, 45% to 65% of them singletons; the top ten hold around 37%. Sequenced input: blood. The receptor set was obtained from a man in his fifties or sixties in good health. Each CDR3 is given with its conserved first and last residue. Fields, in order: D gene, clone size, J gene, V gene, CDR3 DNA, CDR3 protein. A D gene is named only where the DNA matches it firmly. Clone size is given for some rows only: seen once, a few or many times, or a class if the clone is expanded.

TRBD1,few,TRBJ1-6,TRBV18,TGTGCCAGCTCGCCGACGGAAACAGGGGATGGCTCCTATAATTCACCCCTCCACTTT,CASSPTETGDGSYNSPLHF
NA,NA,TRBJ2-6,TRBV7-2,TGTGCCAGCAGCTTTTTCAGCTCTGGGGCCGACGTCCTGACTTTC,CASSFFSSGADVLTF
TRBD2,NA,TRBJ2-3,TRBV20-1,TGCAGTGCTAACAGCGGGGGGGCGTCCGATACGCAGTATTTT,CSANSGGASDTQYF
NA,NA,TRBJ2-1,TRBV2,TGTGCAGGAATGAGTGTATCGTACAATGAGCAGTTCTTC,CAGMSVSYNEQFF
NA,NA,TRBJ2-5,TRBV10-3,TGTGCCATCAGTTCAGAGCGGGCTCAAGAGACCCAGTACTTC,CAISSERAQETQYF
TRBD1,NA,TRBJ1-1,TRBV5-1,TGCGCCAGCAGCCTATACGGGACAGGGTCCACTGAAGCTTTCTTT,CASSLYGTGSTEAFF
TRBD2,NA,TRBJ2-2,TRBV5-1,TGCGCCAGCAGCTTGCCTAGCGGGGGCGCGAACACCGGGGAGCTGTTTTTT,CASSLPSGGANTGELFF
TRBD2,NA,TRBJ2-5,TRBV6-5,TGTGCCAGCTCGTCTAGCGGGGGCGTTGGGACCCAGTACTTC,CASSSSGGVGTQYF
NA,NA,TRBJ2-7,TRBV20-1,TGCAGTGCTAGAGAGGGGGGTTTCAGCTCCTACGAGCAGTACTTC,CSAREGGFSSYEQYF
TRBD1,NA,TRBJ1-2,TRBV6-6,TGTGCCAGCAGTTACAGGACAGGGGGCTATGGCTACACCTTC,CASSYRTGGYGYTF
NA,NA,TRBJ2-6,TRBV11-2,TGTGCCAGCAGCTCCTCCCCAGGGTACTCTGGGGCCAACGTCCTGACTTTC,CASSSSPGYSGANVLTF
TRBD2,few,TRBJ2-3,TRBV4-1,TGCGCCAGCAGCCAGCAGCGGGGGCGCACAGATACGCAGTATTTT,CASSQQRGRTDTQYF
TRBD1,NA,TRBJ1-2,TRBV5-1,TGCGCCAGCAGCACGGGGGACAGGGCTTTATATGGCTACACCTTC,CASSTGDRALYGYTF
TRBD1,NA,TRBJ2-3,TRBV15,TGTGCCACCAGCAGTGGACAGGGGTGGTACGCAGATACGCAGTATTTT,CATSSGQGWYADTQYF
NA,NA,TRBJ2-7,TRBV10-1,TGCGCCAGCTGTGAGTACAGGGAGGGCTACGAGCAGTACTTC,CASCEYREGYEQYF
NA,NA,TRBJ2-4,TRBV20-1,TGCAGTGCCCAGAAGGGGGGGGCCTTCGAAAACATTCAGTACTTC,CSAQKGGAFENIQYF
TRBD1,few,TRBJ2-1,TRBV5-1,TGCGCCAGCAGCTTGAGACAGGGGGGGCCAAACAATGAGCAGTTCTTC,CASSLRQGGPNNEQFF
TRBD2,NA,TRBJ2-5,TRBV7-2,TGTGCCAGCAGCGCCTGGACTAGGGTAGGGGAGACCCAGTACTTC,CASSAWTRVGETQYF
NA,few,TRBJ2-7,TRBV5-6,TGTGCCAGCAGCTCCCCCGGTGTGGGTCGAGAGCAGTACTTC,CASSSPGVGREQYF
NA,NA,TRBJ2-2,TRBV4-2,TGTGCCAGCAGCCCGATACCCAACGCGGTGGGGAGCACCGGGGAGCTGTTTTTT,CASSPIPNAVGSTGELFF
NA,NA,TRBJ1-2,TRBV12-3/TRBV12-4,TGTGCCAGCAGTTTAGCGCGGGAATATGGCTACACCTTC,CASSLAREYGYTF
TRBD1,NA,TRBJ2-2,TRBV4-1,TGCGCCAGCAACCAAGATCCCTGGACAGGACCCGGGGAGCTGTTTTTT,CASNQDPWTGPGELFF
NA,NA,TRBJ2-7,TRBV18,TGTGCCAGCGCATCAAGCTCCTACGAGCAGTACTTC,CASASSSYEQYF
NA,once,TRBJ2-7,TRBV20-1,TGCAGTGCTAGCCGGCCTGGGGACGGCTCCTACGAGCAGTACTTC,CSASRPGDGSYEQYF
NA,many,TRBJ2-6,TRBV4-2,TGTGCCAGCAGCCAAGCAGGGAGCACTGGGGCCAACGTCCTGACTTTC,CASSQAGSTGANVLTF
NA,NA,TRBJ2-2,TRBV12-3/TRBV12-4,TGTGCCAGCAGTTTAAATATGGTCCCCGGGGAGCTGTTTTTT,CASSLNMVPGELFF
TRBD1,few,TRBJ1-1,TRBV6-5,TGTGCCAGCAGGCGGACAGGGGGCACTGAAGCTTTCTTT,CASRRTGGTEAFF
TRBD1,few,TRBJ2-7,TRBV10-3,TGTGCCATCAGGCCGGGACAGGGGTCCTACGAGCAGTACTTC,CAIRPGQGSYEQYF